This TCR beta chain was captured in a study of blood T cell repertoires in COVID-19. The germline V and J ends were trimmed by 6 bases and 4 bases, with 7 bases remaining between them. The CDR3 contains 13 residues. The germline V gene encodes CDR1 LNHDA and CDR2 SQIVND (reference sequence). This clone was counted a few times. TCRdb's copy holds only in-frame clones and misses some; the assay was immunoSEQ multiplex PCR. The sample includes 55,000 to 80,000 clones, under 80% of them seen just once. This chain uses TRBV19 with TRBJ1-6, with D unclear. This TCR came from a human donor in a cohort sampled during active COVID-19. Sequencing was carried out using peripheral blood. As DNA, the CDR3 is TGTGCCAGTAGGGGCCAATATAATTCACCCCTCCACTTT. It codes for CASRGQYNSPLHF.